Listed here are 19 T cell receptor beta chains from one sample, sequenced in a study of PD-1 blockade in classical Hodgkin lymphoma. Data came from immunoSEQ multiplex PCR; TCRdb stores just in-frame clones and leaves some out. This table holds more than 30,000 clones, just over 85% found once. Every patient relapsed after autologous stem cell transplantation, and brentuximab vedotin exposure varied. The specimen comprised peripheral blood mononuclear cells (PBMCs), sampled before the second cycle of nivolumab. The receptors derive from a human donor with classical Hodgkin lymphoma.

The chain's CDR3 is CASSMGWGNTGELFF. The CDR3 region has the DNA TGTGCCAGTAGTATGGGTTGGGGAAACACCGGGGAGCTGTTTTTT. V and J are TRBV19 and TRBJ2-2; no firm D call. Germline CDR1 is LNHDA and CDR2 is SQIVND (reference sequence). The CDR3 is 15 residues long. The ends were cut back, 3 bases at V and 2 bases at J, with 10 bases in the middle.

This clone has only a few counts. The CDR3 here is CASSEYKRGAEAFF. For the CDR3, the DNA is TGTGCCAGCAGTGAATATAAACGTGGGGCTGAAGCTTTCTTT. The rearrangement uses TRBV25-1 and TRBJ1-1; unclear D gene. Germline V gives CDR1 MGHDK, CDR2 SYGVNS. Trimming stripped 0 bases from V and 6 bases from J, with 11 bases between. The CDR3 has 14 amino acids.

The V and J genes are TRBV7-9 and TRBJ1-2, with 7 bases identical to TRBD1. The CDR3 spans 19 residues. V gave up 5 bases and J gave up 5 bases; unmatched junction bases: 23. CDR1 and CDR2 from the germline V gene are SEHNR and FQNEAQ (reference sequence). The CDR3 DNA is TGTGCCAGCAGCCAGCCAAACGATAAAACAGGGGCGAGGGAGTATGGCTACACCTTC. As protein: CASSQPNDKTGAREYGYTF.

The J gene is TRBJ2-7, the V gene TRBV28, with 12 bases fitting TRBD2. The CDR3 is 19 residues long. J was trimmed by 2 bases and V by 2 bases; bases with no gene match: 13. Germline V gene lookup returns CDR1 MDHEN and CDR2 SYDVKM. Here the CDR3 reads CASSLGFRTSGMDPYEQYF. CDR3 nucleotide sequence: TGTGCCAGCAGTTTAGGCTTCCGGACTAGCGGGATGGATCCCTACGAGCAGTACTTC.

CDR3 nucleotide sequence: TGTGCCAGCACGCCCGAGGGGGGGAACTATGGCTACACCTTC. Its translation: CASTPEGGNYGYTF. The V and J genes are TRBV4-2 and TRBJ1-2; the D gene is possibly TRBD1 (6 bases). This CDR3 has 14 amino acids. Germline V gene sequence: CDR1 LGHNA, CDR2 YNFKEQ. The germline V and J ends were trimmed by 7 bases and 2 bases, with 14 bases remaining between them.

The gene calls are TRBV21-1 and TRBJ2-7; TRBD2 was called by the table and not checked on the DNA. TRBV21-1 is annotated as a pseudogene. The CDR3 is 16 residues long. In DNA, the CDR3 is TGTGCCAGCACTCGGACTAGCGGGAGCAATTCCTACGAGCAGTACTTC. It encodes CASTRTSGSNSYEQYF.

The chain carries TRBV10-2 and TRBJ2-5; 8 bases are a match to TRBD1. Germline-derived CDR1 and CDR2 are WSHSY and SAAADI. The CDR3 sequence is 17 residues long. The V gene end was trimmed by 0 bases and the J gene end by 1 base; junction bases not matched to a gene: 7. Here the CDR3 DNA reads TGCGCCAGCAGTGAGTCGCGGAGGACAGGGACCCAAGAGACCCAGTACTTC. It specifies CASSESRRTGTQETQYF.

The table lists this clone with a count of one. The chain's CDR3 is CASSLAGSAEAFF. CDR3 bases: TGTGCCAGCAGCTTGGCAGGGTCCGCTGAAGCTTTCTTT. The V gene is TRBV7-3, the J gene TRBJ1-1; perhaps TRBD1 as D (5 bases). V was clipped by 3 bases and J by 6 bases, with 11 bases between them. The length of the CDR3 is 13 residues. CDR1 SGHTA and CDR2 FQGTGA come from the germline V gene.

The table lists this clone with a few counts. The chain carries TRBV19 and TRBJ1-2; 8 positions agree with TRBD1. This CDR3 contains 15 residues. The germline V gene has CDR1 LNHDA and CDR2 SQIVND (reference sequence). The junction had 7 bases not matched to a gene; V was cut back by 3 bases and J by 4 bases. Here the CDR3 DNA reads TGTGCCAGTAGTATTCTGCAGGGGGCTACCTATGGCTACACCTTC. Protein product: CASSILQGATYGYTF.

The CDR3: CASSRGLSETQYF. The DNA for the CDR3 is TGTGCCAGCAGCAGGGGACTATCAGAGACCCAGTACTTC. The V gene is TRBV5-6, the J gene TRBJ2-5; 7 nucleotides agree with TRBD2. Germline CDR1 and CDR2: SGHDT and YYEEEE. The J segment lost 4 bases and the V segment lost 4 bases, leaving 4 bases of the junction unmatched. CDR3 length equals 13 residues.

V is TRBV27 and J is TRBJ2-3, with 8 nucleotides matching TRBD1. Germline CDR1 and CDR2: MNHEY and SMNVEV (reference sequence). The CDR3 covers 15 residues. Germline trimming cut 4 bases from V and 5 bases from J; bases unmatched to any gene: 8. CDR3 sequence (DNA): TGTGCCAGCAGTTCGCAGGGGGCTCGGTTAGATACGCAGTATTTT. Amino acid sequence: CASSSQGARLDTQYF.

The chain recombines TRBV12-5 with TRBJ2-7, with D perhaps matching TRBD1 or TRBD2 (5 bases each). CDR1 LGHNT and CDR2 FRNRAP come from the germline V gene. The ends were cut back, 2 bases at V and 2 bases at J, with 13 bases in the middle. The CDR3 sequence is 15 residues long. The CDR3 sequence is CASGLTQGVPYEQYF. The DNA of the CDR3 is TGTGCTAGTGGTTTGACCCAGGGAGTCCCCTACGAGCAGTACTTC.

The chain carries TRBV6-5 and TRBJ2-3, with D perhaps matching TRBD1 (5 bases). Deletions cut 6 bases from V and 9 bases from J, with 22 bases between. The CDR3 spans 15 residues. Germline values: CDR1 MNHEY, CDR2 SVGAGI. CDR3 coding DNA: TGTGCCAGCAGCCTGGAGCAAACTGGGGCGAACACGCAGTATTTT. It yields the protein CASSLEQTGANTQYF.

This rearrangement joins TRBV10-1 to TRBJ2-7, with D perhaps matching TRBD1 (5 bases). The V end was cut by 5 bases, the J end by 6 bases, with 14 bases between. CDR1 WNHNN and CDR2 SYGVQD come from the germline V gene (reference sequence). The CDR3 extends over 13 amino acids. CDR3 in amino acids: CASSLAGWVEQYF. In DNA, the CDR3 is TGCGCCAGCAGTCTGGCAGGGTGGGTCGAGCAGTACTTC.

This clone was detected only once. The chain joins TRBV7-9 to TRBJ2-2, with TRBD2 identical over 11 bases. V shed 6 bases and J 5 bases; nucleotides not matched to a gene: 2. CDR3 length: 14 amino acids. CDR1 SEHNR and CDR2 FQNEAQ come from the germline V gene (reference sequence). In DNA form, the CDR3 reads TGTGCCAGCAGTTCTAGCGGGGGGACCGGGGAGCTGTTTTTT. Its translation: CASSSSGGTGELFF.

V gene TRBV6-6 combines with J gene TRBJ1-1; D unresolved. V lost 4 bases and J lost 4, with 4 bases in between. This CDR3 spans 11 amino acids. Germline CDR1 and CDR2: MNHNY and SVGAGI (reference sequence). This CDR3 reads CASSFLTEAFF. The CDR3, as DNA: TGTGCCAGCAGTTTCCTCACTGAAGCTTTCTTT.

The V and J genes are TRBV6-5 and TRBJ1-6, with D uncertain. The V gene lost 6 bases and the J gene lost 9 bases, with 9 bases spanning the gap. There are 12 residues in the CDR3. Germline V gene sequence: CDR1 MNHEY, CDR2 SVGAGI. The CDR3 DNA reads as TGTGCCAGCAGACCCCATTTTTCACCCCTCCACTTT. Amino acids: CASRPHFSPLHF.

This rearrangement joins TRBV5-4 to TRBJ2-6; TRBD2 matches at 7 bases. V shed 4 bases and J 4 bases; nucleotides not matched to a gene: 11. The CDR3 is made up of 17 amino acids. CDR1 and CDR2 (germline): SGHNT, YYREEE (reference sequence). The CDR3 here is CASSRAGSSLGANVLTF. The CDR3 DNA follows: TGTGCCAGCAGCAGAGCGGGGAGCTCTCTGGGGGCCAACGTCCTGACTTTC.

This clone appeared a single time. The chain couples TRBV7-6 to TRBJ2-1; TRBD2 agrees at 14 bases. Germline V gene sequence: CDR1 SGHVS, CDR2 FNYEAQ. CDR3 length: 15 residues. Losses at the gene ends were 1 base for V and 7 bases for J; bases not matched to a gene: 0. The DNA of the CDR3 is TGTGCCAGCAGCTTAGGACTAGCGGGAGGGAATGAGCAGTTCTTC. Residues: CASSLGLAGGNEQFF. The full variable domain, rest sourced from reference TRBV7-6 and TRBJ2-1, is GAGVSQSPRYKVTKRGQDVALRCDPISGHVSLYWYRQALGQGPEFLTYFNYEAQQDKSGLPNDRFSAERPEGSISTLTIQRTEQRDSAMYRCASSLGLAGGNEQFFGPGTRLTVL.